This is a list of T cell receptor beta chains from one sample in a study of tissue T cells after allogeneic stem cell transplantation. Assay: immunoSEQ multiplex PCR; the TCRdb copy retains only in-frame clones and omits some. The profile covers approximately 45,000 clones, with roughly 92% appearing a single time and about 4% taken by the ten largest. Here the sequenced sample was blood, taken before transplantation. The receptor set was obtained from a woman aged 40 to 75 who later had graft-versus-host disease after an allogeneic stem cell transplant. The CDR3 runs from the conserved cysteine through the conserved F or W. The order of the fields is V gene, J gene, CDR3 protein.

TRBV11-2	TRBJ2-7	CASSFDRAYEQYF
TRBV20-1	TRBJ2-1	CSASASGSGYNEQFF
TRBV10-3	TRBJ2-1	CAIGLAGSNEQFF
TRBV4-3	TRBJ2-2	CASSQDSFRETGELFF
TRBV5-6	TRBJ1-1	CASSLAGHTEAFF
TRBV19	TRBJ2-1	CASSIDTYNEQFF
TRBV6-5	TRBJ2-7	CASRDRVSYEQYF
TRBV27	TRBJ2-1	CASSLYFTQREENNEQFF
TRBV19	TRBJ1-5	CASSIAGGGNQPQHF
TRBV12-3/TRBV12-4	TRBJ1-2	CASSLTGLEDTF
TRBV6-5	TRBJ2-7	CASSYSWGYEQYF
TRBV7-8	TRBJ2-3	CASSVTGVPDTQYF
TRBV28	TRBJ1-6	CASRSGQAASPLHF
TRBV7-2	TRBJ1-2	CASSLAPGGLYGYTF
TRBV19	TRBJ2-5	CASSPGSGPKETQYF
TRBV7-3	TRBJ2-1	CASSLTGQGYNEQFF
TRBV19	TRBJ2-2	CASSMLGLANTGELFF
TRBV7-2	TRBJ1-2	CASSLTKGGQAGGYTF
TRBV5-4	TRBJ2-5	CASSRRTGVEETQYF
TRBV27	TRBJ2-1	CASIRGGTNSYNEQFF
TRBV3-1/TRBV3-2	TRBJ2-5	CASSHQGLAGGAETQYF
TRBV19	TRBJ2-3	CASSETSGRTDTQYF
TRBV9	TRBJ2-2	CASSSGRATGELFF